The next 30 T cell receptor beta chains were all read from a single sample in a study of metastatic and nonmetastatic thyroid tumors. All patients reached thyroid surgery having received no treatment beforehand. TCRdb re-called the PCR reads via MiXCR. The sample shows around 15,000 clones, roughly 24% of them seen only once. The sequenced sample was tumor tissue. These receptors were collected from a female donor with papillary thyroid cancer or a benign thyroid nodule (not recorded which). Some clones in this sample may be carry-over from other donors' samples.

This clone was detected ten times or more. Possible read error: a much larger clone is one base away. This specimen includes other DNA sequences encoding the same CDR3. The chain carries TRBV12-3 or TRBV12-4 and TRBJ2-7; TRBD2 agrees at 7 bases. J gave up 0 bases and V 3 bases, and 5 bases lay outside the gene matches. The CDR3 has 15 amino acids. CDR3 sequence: CASSLGGRLSYEQYF. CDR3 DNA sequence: TGTGCCAGCAGTTTGGGGGGGAGACTCTCCTACGAGCAGTACTTC.

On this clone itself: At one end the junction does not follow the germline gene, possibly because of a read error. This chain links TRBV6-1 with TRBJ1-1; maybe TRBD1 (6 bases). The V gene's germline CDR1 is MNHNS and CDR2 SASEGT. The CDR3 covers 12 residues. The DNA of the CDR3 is TGTGCCGTCAGGGGCCTGAGCACTGAAGCTTTTTTT. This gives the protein CAVRGLSTEAFF.

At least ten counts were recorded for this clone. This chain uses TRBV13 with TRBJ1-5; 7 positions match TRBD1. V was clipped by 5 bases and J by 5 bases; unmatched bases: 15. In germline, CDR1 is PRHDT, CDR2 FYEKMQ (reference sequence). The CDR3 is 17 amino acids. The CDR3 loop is CASSDDIQDRYDQPQHF. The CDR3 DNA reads TGTGCCAGCAGCGACGATATACAGGACAGGTACGATCAGCCCCAGCATTTT.

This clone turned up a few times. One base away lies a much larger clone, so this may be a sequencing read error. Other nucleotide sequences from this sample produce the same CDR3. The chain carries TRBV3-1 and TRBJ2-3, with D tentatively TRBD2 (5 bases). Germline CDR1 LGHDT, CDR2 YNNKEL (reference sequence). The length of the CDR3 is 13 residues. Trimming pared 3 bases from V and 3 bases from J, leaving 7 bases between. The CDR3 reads CASSQRGTDTQYF. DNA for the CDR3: TGTGCCAGCAGCCAGAGAGGGACAGATACGCAGTATTTT.

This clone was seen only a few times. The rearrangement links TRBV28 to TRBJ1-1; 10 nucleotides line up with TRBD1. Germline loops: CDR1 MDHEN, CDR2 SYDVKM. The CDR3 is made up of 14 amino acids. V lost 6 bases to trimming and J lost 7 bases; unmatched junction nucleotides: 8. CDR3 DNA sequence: TGTGCCAGCAGGGATTGGACAGGGGGGGGTGAAGCTTTCTTT. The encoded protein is CASRDWTGGGEAFF.

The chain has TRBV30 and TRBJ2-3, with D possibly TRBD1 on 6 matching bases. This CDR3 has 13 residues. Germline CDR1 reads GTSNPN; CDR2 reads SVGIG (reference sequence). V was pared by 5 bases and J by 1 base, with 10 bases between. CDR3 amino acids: CAWYRAGTDTQYF. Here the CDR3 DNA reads TGTGCCTGGTACAGGGCGGGCACAGATACGCAGTATTTT.

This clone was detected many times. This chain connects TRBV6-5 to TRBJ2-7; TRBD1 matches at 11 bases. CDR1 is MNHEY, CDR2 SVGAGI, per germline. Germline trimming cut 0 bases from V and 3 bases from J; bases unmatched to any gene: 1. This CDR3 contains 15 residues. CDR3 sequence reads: CASSYSGTGGYEQYF. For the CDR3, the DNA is TGTGCCAGCAGTTACTCCGGGACAGGGGGCTACGAGCAGTACTTC.

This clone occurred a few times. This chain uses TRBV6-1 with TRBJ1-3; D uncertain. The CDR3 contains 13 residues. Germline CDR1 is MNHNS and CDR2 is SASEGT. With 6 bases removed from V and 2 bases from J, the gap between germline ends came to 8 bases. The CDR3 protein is CASRVQAGNTIYF. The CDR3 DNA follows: TGTGCCAGCAGGGTTCAGGCTGGAAACACCATATATTTT.

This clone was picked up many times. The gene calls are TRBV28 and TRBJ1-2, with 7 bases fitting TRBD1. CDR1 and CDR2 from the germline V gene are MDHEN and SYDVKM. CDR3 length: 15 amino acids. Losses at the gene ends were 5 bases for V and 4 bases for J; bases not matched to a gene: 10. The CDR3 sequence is CASSVDRTGPYGYTF. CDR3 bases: TGTGCCAGCAGTGTGGACAGGACGGGCCCCTATGGCTACACCTTC.

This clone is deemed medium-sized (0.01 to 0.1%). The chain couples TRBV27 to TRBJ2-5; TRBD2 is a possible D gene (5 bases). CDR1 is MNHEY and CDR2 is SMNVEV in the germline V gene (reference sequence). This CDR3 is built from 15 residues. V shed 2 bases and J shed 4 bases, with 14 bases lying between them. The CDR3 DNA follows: TGTGCCAGCAGTTTAGGGAGCCGGGCTGGAGAGACCCAGTACTTC. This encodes CASSLGSRAGETQYF.

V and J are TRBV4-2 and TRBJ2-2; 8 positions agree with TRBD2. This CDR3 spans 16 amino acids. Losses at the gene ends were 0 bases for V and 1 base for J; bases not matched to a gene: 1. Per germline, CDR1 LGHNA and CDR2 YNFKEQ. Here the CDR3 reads CASSQELAGNTGELFF. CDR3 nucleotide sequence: TGTGCCAGCAGCCAAGAGCTAGCGGGGAACACCGGGGAGCTGTTTTTT.

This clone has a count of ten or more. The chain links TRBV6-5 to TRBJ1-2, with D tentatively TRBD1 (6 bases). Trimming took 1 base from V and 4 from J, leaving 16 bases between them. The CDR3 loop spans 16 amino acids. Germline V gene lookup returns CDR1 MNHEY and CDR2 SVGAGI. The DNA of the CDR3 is TGTGCCAGCAGTTACTTGAAGCCAGGGGACCTCTATGGCTACACCTTC. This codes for CASSYLKPGDLYGYTF.

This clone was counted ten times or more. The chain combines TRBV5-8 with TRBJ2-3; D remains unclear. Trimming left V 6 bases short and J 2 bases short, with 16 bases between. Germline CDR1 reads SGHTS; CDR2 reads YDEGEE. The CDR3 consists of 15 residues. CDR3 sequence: CASTPPAGITDTQYF. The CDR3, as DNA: TGTGCCAGCACCCCTCCGGCAGGCATCACAGATACGCAGTATTTT.

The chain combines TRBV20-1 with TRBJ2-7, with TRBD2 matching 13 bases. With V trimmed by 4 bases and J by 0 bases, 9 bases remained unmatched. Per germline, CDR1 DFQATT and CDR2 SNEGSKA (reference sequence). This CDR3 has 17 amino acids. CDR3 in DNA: TGCAGTGCTAATTCGGGACTAGCGGGGCCGAGCTCCTACGAGCAGTACTTC. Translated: CSANSGLAGPSSYEQYF.

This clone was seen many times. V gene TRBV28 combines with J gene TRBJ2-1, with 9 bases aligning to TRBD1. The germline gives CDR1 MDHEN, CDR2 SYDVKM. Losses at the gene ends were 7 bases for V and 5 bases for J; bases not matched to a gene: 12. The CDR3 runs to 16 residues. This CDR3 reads CASKEAGTGRDNEQFF. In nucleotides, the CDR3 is TGTGCCAGCAAGGAGGCCGGGACAGGGAGGGACAATGAGCAGTTCTTC.

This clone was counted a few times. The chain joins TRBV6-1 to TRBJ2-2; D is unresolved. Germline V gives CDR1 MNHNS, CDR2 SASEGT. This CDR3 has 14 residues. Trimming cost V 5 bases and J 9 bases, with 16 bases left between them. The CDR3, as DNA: TGTGCCAGCAGTAGTCTACCGGAGACCTGGGAGCTGTTTTTT. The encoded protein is CASSSLPETWELFF.

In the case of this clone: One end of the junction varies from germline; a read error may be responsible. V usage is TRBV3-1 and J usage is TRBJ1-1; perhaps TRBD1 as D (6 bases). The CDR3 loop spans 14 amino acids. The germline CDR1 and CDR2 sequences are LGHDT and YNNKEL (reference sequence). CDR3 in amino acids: CASSLDRWNTEASF. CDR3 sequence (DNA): TGTGCCAGCAGCCTAGACAGGTGGAACACTGAAGCTTCCTTT. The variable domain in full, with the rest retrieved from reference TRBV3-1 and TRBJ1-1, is DTAVSQTPKYLVTQMGNDKSIKCEQNLGHDTMYWYKQDSKKFLKIMFSYNNKELIINETVPNRFSPKSPDKAHLNLHINSLELGDSAVYFCASSLDRWNTEASFGQGTRLTVV.

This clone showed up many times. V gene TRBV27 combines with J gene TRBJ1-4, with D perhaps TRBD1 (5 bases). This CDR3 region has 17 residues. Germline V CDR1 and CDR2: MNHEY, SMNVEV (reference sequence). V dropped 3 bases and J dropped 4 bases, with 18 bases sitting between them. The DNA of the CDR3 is TGTGCCAGCAGTTTCAGGCTCGGGGGAGGGGATAATGAAAAACTGTTTTTT. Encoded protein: CASSFRLGGGDNEKLFF.

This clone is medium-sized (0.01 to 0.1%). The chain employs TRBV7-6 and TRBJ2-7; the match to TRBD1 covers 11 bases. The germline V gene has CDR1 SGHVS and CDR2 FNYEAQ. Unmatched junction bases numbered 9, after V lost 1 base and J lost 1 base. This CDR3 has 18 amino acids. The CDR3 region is CASSLGRWGQGGSYEQYF. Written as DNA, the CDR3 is TGTGCCAGCAGCTTAGGGCGGTGGGGACAGGGGGGTTCCTACGAGCAGTACTTC.

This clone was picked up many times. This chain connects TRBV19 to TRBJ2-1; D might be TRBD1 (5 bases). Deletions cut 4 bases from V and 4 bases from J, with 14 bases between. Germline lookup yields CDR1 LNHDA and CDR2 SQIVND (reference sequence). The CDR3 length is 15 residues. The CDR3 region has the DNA TGTGCCAGTAGTAAGGGGTTCAGGCCTTACAATGAGCAGTTCTTC. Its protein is CASSKGFRPYNEQFF. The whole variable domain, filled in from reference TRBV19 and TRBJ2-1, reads DGGITQSPKYLFRKEGQNVTLSCEQNLNHDAMYWYRQDPGQGLRLIYYSQIVNDFQKGDIAEGYSVSREKKESFPLTVTSAQKNPTAFYLCASSKGFRPYNEQFFGPGTRLTVL.

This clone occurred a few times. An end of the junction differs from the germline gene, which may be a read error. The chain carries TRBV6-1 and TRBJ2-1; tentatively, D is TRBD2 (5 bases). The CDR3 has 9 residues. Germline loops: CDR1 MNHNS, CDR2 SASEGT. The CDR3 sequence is CASIERGFF. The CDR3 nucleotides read TGTGCCAGCATTGAACGGGGGTTCTTC.

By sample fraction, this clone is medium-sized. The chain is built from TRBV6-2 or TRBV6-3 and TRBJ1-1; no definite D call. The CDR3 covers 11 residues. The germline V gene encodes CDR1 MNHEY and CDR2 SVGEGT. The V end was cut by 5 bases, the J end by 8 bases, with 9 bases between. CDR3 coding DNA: TGTGCCAGCAGTGACCGTAGAGAAGCTTTCTTT. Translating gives CASSDRREAFF.

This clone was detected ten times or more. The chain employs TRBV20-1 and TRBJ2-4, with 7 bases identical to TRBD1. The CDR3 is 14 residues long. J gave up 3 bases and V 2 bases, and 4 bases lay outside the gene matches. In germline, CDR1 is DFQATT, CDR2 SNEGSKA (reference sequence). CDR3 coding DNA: TGCAGTGCTAGAACACAGGGGATCAAAAACATTCAGTACTTC. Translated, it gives CSARTQGIKNIQYF.

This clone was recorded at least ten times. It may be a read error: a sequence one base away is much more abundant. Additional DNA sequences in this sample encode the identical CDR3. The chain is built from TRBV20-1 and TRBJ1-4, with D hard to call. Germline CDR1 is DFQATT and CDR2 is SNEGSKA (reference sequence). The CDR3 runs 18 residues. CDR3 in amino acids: CSAIRGRDQVGGNEKLFF. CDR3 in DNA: TGCAGTGCCATCCGTGGAAGGGATCAAGTGGGCGGAAATGAAAAACTGTTTTTC.

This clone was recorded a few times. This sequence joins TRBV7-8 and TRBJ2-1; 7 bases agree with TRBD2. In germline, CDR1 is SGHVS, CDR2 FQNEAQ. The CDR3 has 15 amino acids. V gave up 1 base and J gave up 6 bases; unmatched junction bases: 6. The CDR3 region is CASSLGAGVGNEQFF. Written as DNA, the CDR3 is TGTGCCAGCAGCTTAGGGGCGGGAGTTGGCAATGAGCAGTTCTTC.

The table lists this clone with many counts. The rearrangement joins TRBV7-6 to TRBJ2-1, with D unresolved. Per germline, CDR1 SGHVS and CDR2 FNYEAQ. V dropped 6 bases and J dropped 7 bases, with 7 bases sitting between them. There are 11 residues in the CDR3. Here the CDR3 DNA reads TGTGCCAGCAGTCCAGGTAATGAGCAGTTCTTC. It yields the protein CASSPGNEQFF.

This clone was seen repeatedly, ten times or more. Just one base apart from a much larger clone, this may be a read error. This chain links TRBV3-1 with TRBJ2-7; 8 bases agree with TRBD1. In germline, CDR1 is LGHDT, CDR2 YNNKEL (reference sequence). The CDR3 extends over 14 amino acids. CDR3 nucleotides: TGTGCCAGCAGCCCTACAGGGGGGCCGTACGTGCAGTACTTC. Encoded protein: CASSPTGGPYVQYF.

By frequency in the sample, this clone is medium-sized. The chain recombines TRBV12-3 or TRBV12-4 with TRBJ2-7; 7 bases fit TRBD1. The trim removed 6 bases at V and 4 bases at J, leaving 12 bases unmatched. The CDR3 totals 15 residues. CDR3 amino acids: CASSGRGQFAYEQYF. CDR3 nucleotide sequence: TGTGCCAGCAGCGGCCGGGGACAGTTCGCGTACGAGCAGTACTTC.

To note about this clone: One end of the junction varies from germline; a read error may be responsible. CDR3 DNA: TGTGCCAGCATCTTATCGGCTGGGACTAGCAGATGGTCTGGGGCCAGCGTCCTGACTTTC. It specifies CASILSAGTSRWSGASVLTF. The V call is TRBV7-2, the J call TRBJ2-6; 9 positions agree with TRBD2. The CDR3 runs 20 residues. The V gene's germline CDR1 is SGHTA and CDR2 FQGNSA. Full variable domain (rest looked up from reference TRBV7-2 and TRBJ2-6): GAGVSQSPSNKVTEKGKDVELRCDPISGHTALYWYRQSLGQGLEFLIYFQGNSAPDKSGLPSDRFSAERTGGSVSTLTIQRTQQEDSAVYLCASILSAGTSRWSGASVLTFGAGSRLTVL.

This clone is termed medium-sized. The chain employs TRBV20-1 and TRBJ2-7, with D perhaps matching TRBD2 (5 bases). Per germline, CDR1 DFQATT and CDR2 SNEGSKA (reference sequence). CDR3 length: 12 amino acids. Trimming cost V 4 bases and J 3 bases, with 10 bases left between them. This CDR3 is CSATREHYEQYF. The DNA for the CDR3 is TGCAGTGCTACACGGGAACACTACGAGCAGTACTTC.